The 17 T cell receptor beta chains reported below all come from one sample, sequenced in a study of T cell responses to AZD1222 COVID-19 vaccine. The protocol was immunoSEQ multiplex PCR, while the TCRdb copy is restricted to in-frame clones and leaves out a portion. This sample has about 96,000 clones, with about nine tenths found just once. Sequencing used peripheral blood, obtained on day 0 of AZD1222 vaccination. The origin of the receptors is an adult in good health.

The J gene is TRBJ1-5, the V gene TRBV4-2; D remains unclear. Per germline, CDR1 LGHNA and CDR2 YNFKEQ. This CDR3 spans 14 amino acids. V lost 1 base and J lost 0, with 4 bases in between. DNA of the CDR3: TGTGCCAGCAGCCAAGGGGTTAGCAATCAGCCCCAGCATTTT. Encoded protein: CASSQGVSNQPQHF.

About this clone: The same CDR3 can be traced to other DNA sequences in this sample. V and J are TRBV27 and TRBJ1-1; D ambiguous. This CDR3 is built from 13 residues. Germline lookup yields CDR1 MNHEY and CDR2 SMNVEV (reference sequence). The germline V and J ends were trimmed by 2 bases and 1 base, with 5 bases remaining between them. The CDR3 DNA reads as TGTGCCAGCAGTTTACGGAGGAACACTGAAGCTTTCTTT. The encoded protein is CASSLRRNTEAFF.

This clone was seen just once. The V and J genes are TRBV6-5 and TRBJ2-1; D ambiguous. The CDR3 runs to 11 residues. The V end was cut by 3 bases, the J end by 7 bases, with 4 bases between. CDR1 MNHEY and CDR2 SVGAGI come from the germline V gene. CDR3 protein: CASSYGNEQFF. As DNA, the CDR3 is TGTGCCAGCAGTTATGGAAATGAGCAGTTCTTC.

As concerns this clone: In the same sample, other DNA sequences code for this CDR3. The rearrangement uses TRBV3-1 (or the pseudogene TRBV3-2) and TRBJ1-5; D gene unclear. Germline lookup yields CDR1 LGHDT and CDR2 YNNKEL (reference sequence). Trimming took 3 bases from V and 2 from J, leaving 5 bases between them. The length of the CDR3 is 13 residues. As DNA, the CDR3 is TGTGCCAGCAGCCAGGGAGGCAATCAGCCCCAGCATTTT. Protein product: CASSQGGNQPQHF.

This clone was observed a single time. The V gene is TRBV5-1, the J gene TRBJ1-2; the match to TRBD1 covers 7 bases. The CDR3 covers 13 residues. The trim removed 1 base at V and 6 bases at J, leaving 3 bases unmatched. Germline V gene data show CDR1 as SGHRS and CDR2 as YFSETQ. The CDR3 loop reads CASSLRQGDGYTF. The CDR3 coding sequence is TGCGCCAGCAGCTTGAGGCAGGGGGATGGCTACACCTTC.

The chain uses TRBV19 and TRBJ2-7; weak D call: TRBD2 (5 bases). This CDR3 is 13 amino acids long. V was pared by 9 bases and J by 3 bases, with 15 bases between. Germline V gene data show CDR1 as LNHDA and CDR2 as SQIVND (reference sequence). The CDR3 DNA is TGTGCCAGCATGGACTCGAACCTCTACGAGCAGTACTTC. The encoded protein is CASMDSNLYEQYF.

The chain recombines TRBV28 with TRBJ2-1, with a tentative D call TRBD1 (6 bases). The germline V and J ends were trimmed by 8 bases and 8 bases, with 22 bases remaining between them. CDR1 MDHEN and CDR2 SYDVKM come from the germline V gene. This CDR3 region has 15 residues. Here the CDR3 reads CASQLRGYFNDEQFF. CDR3 bases: TGTGCCAGCCAACTAAGGGGGTACTTTAATGATGAGCAGTTCTTC.

The rearrangement uses TRBV6-2 or TRBV6-3 and TRBJ1-2; 7 positions match TRBD1. CDR1 MNHEY and CDR2 SVGEGT come from the germline V gene. Trimming took 2 bases from V and 3 from J; bases not matched to a gene: 6. The CDR3 spans 15 residues. CDR3 in amino acids: CASSYPRQGDYGYTF. The CDR3 DNA follows: TGTGCCAGCAGTTACCCAAGACAGGGTGACTATGGCTACACCTTC.

The chain joins TRBV2 to TRBJ2-2; D is unclear. Between the trimmed V and J ends, which lost 5 bases and 7 bases, there was a span of 8 bases. Per germline, CDR1 SNHLY and CDR2 FYNNEI. CDR3 length: 12 residues. The CDR3: CASSLVSGELFF. CDR3 in DNA: TGTGCCAGCAGTCTGGTTAGCGGGGAGCTGTTTTTT.

The chain uses TRBV27 and TRBJ2-7, with 11 bases lining up with TRBD2. There are 16 residues in the CDR3. V trimming: 3 bases; J trimming: 2 bases; junction bases outside the gene matches: 6. Germline assignment: CDR1 MNHEY and CDR2 SMNVEV (reference sequence). The CDR3: CASSFLTSGGTYEQYF. Here the CDR3 DNA reads TGTGCCAGCAGTTTCCTTACTAGCGGGGGCACCTACGAGCAGTACTTC.

This clone was seen once. The chain uses TRBV4-2 and TRBJ2-7; D remains unclear. The CDR3 runs to 15 residues. Germline-derived CDR1 and CDR2 are LGHNA and YNFKEQ. The germline V and J ends were trimmed by 1 base and 3 bases, with 13 bases remaining between them. CDR3 sequence reads: CASSQGSFAHYEQYF. CDR3 nucleotides: TGTGCCAGCAGCCAAGGGTCCTTTGCACACTACGAGCAGTACTTC.

The V gene is TRBV15, the J gene TRBJ1-1; no firm D call. Trimming pared 5 bases from V and 0 bases from J, leaving 7 bases between. The CDR3 covers 13 residues. Germline assignment: CDR1 LNHNV and CDR2 YYDKDF (reference sequence). The CDR3 DNA reads TGTGCCACCAGCTTCGGAATGAACACTGAAGCTTTCTTT. As protein: CATSFGMNTEAFF. The variable domain in full, with the rest retrieved from reference TRBV15 and TRBJ1-1, is DAMVIQNPRYQVTQFGKPVTLSCSQTLNHNVMYWYQQKSSQAPKLLFHYYDKDFNNEADTPDNFQSRRPNTSFCFLDIRSPGLGDTAMYLCATSFGMNTEAFFGQGTRLTVV.

The chain carries TRBV5-1 and TRBJ2-5, with a possible D match to TRBD1 (6 bases). CDR3 length equals 16 residues. Trimming left V 4 bases short and J 2 bases short, with 18 bases between. CDR1 is SGHRS and CDR2 is YFSETQ in the germline V gene. CDR3 amino acids: CASSLSTRGGQETQYF. The CDR3 nucleotides are TGCGCCAGCAGCCTGTCGACCAGGGGTGGTCAAGAGACCCAGTACTTC.

The chain is built from TRBV5-1 and TRBJ1-4, with D unresolved. The CDR3 consists of 14 residues. The germline V and J ends were trimmed by 4 bases and 8 bases, with 15 bases remaining between them. Germline lookup yields CDR1 SGHRS and CDR2 YFSETQ. The CDR3 region is CASSTFIGAEKLFF. The DNA of the CDR3 is TGCGCCAGCAGCACCTTTATAGGTGCGGAAAAACTGTTTTTT.

This sequence joins TRBV6-5 and TRBJ1-1, with 9 bases that match TRBD1. The V segment lost 4 bases and the J segment 4 bases; nucleotides outside the gene matches: 10. The CDR3 is made up of 16 amino acids. The germline V gene encodes CDR1 MNHEY and CDR2 SVGAGI. Here the CDR3 DNA reads TGTGCCAGCAGTTTGGGCCCCGGGACAGGGCCCACTGAAGCTTTCTTT. It specifies CASSLGPGTGPTEAFF.

This chain links TRBV12-3 or TRBV12-4 with TRBJ2-5, with 7 bases identical to TRBD1. The V gene end was trimmed by 7 bases and the J gene end by 3 bases; junction bases not matched to a gene: 5. The CDR3 is made up of 13 amino acids. The CDR3 loop is CASMVGGEETQYF. CDR3 sequence (DNA): TGTGCCAGCATGGTAGGGGGCGAAGAGACCCAGTACTTC.

The chain links TRBV28 to TRBJ1-1, with D unclear. V was clipped by 6 bases and J by 1 base, with 9 bases between them. The CDR3 spans 13 residues. Germline V CDR1 and CDR2: MDHEN, SYDVKM. The DNA for the CDR3 is TGTGCCAGCAGCCTTACATCGAACACTGAAGCTTTCTTT. Its protein product is CASSLTSNTEAFF. Filled out from reference TRBV28 and TRBJ1-1, the complete variable domain reads DVKVTQSSRYLVKRTGEKVFLECVQDMDHENMFWYRQDPGLGLRLIYFSYDVKMKEKGDIPEGYSVSREKKERFSLILESASTNQTSMYLCASSLTSNTEAFFGQGTRLTVV.